This TCR beta chain was recorded in a study of tumor-infiltrating lymphocytes in primary liver carcinoma. Across the whole study: Donors had hepatocellular carcinoma or combined HCC and intrahepatic cholangiocarcinoma. Overall study results and limits: The study found only about 8-24% of top clones in all five tumor regions. Significantly greater top-250-clone fractions characterized tumors relative to blood (p = 0.039).

Researchers generated TCR beta cDNA from approximately 450 ng of total RNA, relying on a constant-region primer. Library construction for TCR beta comprised three nested multiplex PCR rounds performed with slightly modified ARM-PCR. The study ran its first two PCR rounds for roughly 10 cycles each, using TRBV1-TRBV30 forward primers and a C-beta reverse primer. Each CDR3 protein is one row after TCRdb ran MiXCR on the multiplex PCR reads. The sample carries 80,000 or so distinct CDR3 sequences, about two thirds recorded once. In this sample, this clonotype turned up a few times. Antigen: not known. Per germline, CDR1 DFQATT and CDR2 SNEGSKA (reference sequence). V was clipped by 0 bases and J by 0 bases, with 5 bases between them. The CDR3 totals 14 residues. Co-extraction of RNA and DNA was performed on about 19-31 mg of unsorted bulk tissue. Primary liver carcinoma, confirmed by histopathology, was surgically resected.

The receptor comes from a woman aged 55-69 years with primary liver carcinoma and hepatitis B virus infection. Sequencing input: liver tumor tissue from sampling region 4. Subset given: tumor region T4, right-lateral pole. V usage is TRBV20-1 and J usage is TRBJ2-2; D is undetermined. CDR3 bases: TGCAGTGCTAGAGAAAACGCGAACACCGGGGAGCTGTTTTTT. This gives the protein CSARENANTGELFF.